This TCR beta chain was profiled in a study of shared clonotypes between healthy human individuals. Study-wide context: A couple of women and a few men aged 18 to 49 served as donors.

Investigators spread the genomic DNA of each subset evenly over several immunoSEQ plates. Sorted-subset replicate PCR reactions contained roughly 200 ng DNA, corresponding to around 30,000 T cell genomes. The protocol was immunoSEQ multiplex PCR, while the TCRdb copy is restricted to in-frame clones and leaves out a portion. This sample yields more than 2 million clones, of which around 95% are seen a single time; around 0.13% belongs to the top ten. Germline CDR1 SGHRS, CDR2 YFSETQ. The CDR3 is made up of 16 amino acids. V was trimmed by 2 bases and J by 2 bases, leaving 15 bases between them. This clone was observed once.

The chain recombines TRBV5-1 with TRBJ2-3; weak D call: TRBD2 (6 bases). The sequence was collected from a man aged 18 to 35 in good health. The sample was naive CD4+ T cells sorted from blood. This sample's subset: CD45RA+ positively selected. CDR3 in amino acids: CASSLSAGPYTDTQYF. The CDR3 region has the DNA TGCGCCAGCAGCTTATCGGCGGGGCCATACACAGATACGCAGTATTTT.